These 30 T cell receptor beta chains originate from one sample sequenced in a study of vaccination and CD4 T cells after COVID-19 (dated by TCRdb to between 2022 and 2023). The meaning of the sample's treatment or condition label: roughly 11-day PBMC culture with coronavirus spike peptide pools or control peptides (ViraFEST assay). Library method: PCR. Sequencing was performed on an Illumina iSeq 100. DNA from cultured CD4+ T cells underwent TCR sequencing with the Oncomine TCR Beta short-read assay at the Johns Hopkins FTIC core. In TCRdb, the public reads were trimmed at Q25 with fastp and aligned with MiXCR, with productive beta chains retained. Rows matching on CDR3 protein sequence are summarized as one entry with the most common DNA and genes. For this sample the table gives roughly 16,000 distinct CDR3 sequences, of which under 45% were detected only once. Around 7% of the sample is in the top ten clones.

What these receptors recognize is not known. Sequencing was performed on CD4+ T cells from blood, cultured in vitro, taken after SARS-CoV-2 vaccination. The origin of the receptors is a human donor who had recovered from COVID-19.

This clonotype was found once. V gene TRBV10-2 combines with J gene TRBJ2-1; D call uncertain. V lost 0 bases to trimming and J lost 8 bases, with 8 bases between them. Germline V gene data show CDR1 as WSHSY and CDR2 as SAAADI. This CDR3 is built from 13 residues. The CDR3 is CASSESRWDEQFF. CDR3 DNA sequence: TGCGCCAGCAGTGAGTCGAGGTGGGATGAGCAGTTCTTC.

The rearrangement uses TRBV9 and TRBJ2-1; the D call may be TRBD1 or TRBD2 (5 bases each). Germline V CDR1 and CDR2: SGDLS, YYNGEE. Trimming took 0 bases from V and 4 from J, leaving 14 bases between them. CDR3 length equals 16 residues. For the CDR3, the DNA is TGTGCCAGCAGCGTAGCCCCGGGACCCGCATACAATGAGCAGTTCTTC. This translates into CASSVAPGPAYNEQFF.

The chain combines TRBV19 with TRBJ2-7, with D tentatively TRBD1 or TRBD2 (5 bases each). V lost 3 bases, J lost 6 bases, and 6 bases lay in between. CDR3 length equals 11 residues. From germline, CDR1 is LNHDA and CDR2 SQIVND (reference sequence). This CDR3 is CASSMRGEQYF. The CDR3, as DNA: TGTGCCAGTAGTATGAGGGGCGAGCAGTACTTC.

V is TRBV7-9 and J is TRBJ1-5; D gene ambiguous. Germline CDR1 is SEHNR and CDR2 is FQNEAQ (reference sequence). Trimming left V 8 bases short and J 1 base short, with 12 bases between. This CDR3 is built from 14 residues. The CDR3, as DNA: TGTGCCAGCGCGGCTGGGCCGAGCAATCAGCCCCAGCATTTT. Encoded protein: CASAAGPSNQPQHF.

The V gene is TRBV7-2, the J gene TRBJ1-1; perhaps TRBD1 as D (5 bases). Germline V gene lookup returns CDR1 SGHTA and CDR2 FQGNSA. Trimming took off 5 bases at V and 4 bases at J, with 17 bases between the two ends. The CDR3 sequence is 15 residues long. The CDR3 is CASSPQAGLGTEAFF. Here the CDR3 DNA reads TGTGCCAGCAGCCCTCAGGCGGGGCTGGGCACTGAAGCTTTCTTT.

In this sample, this clonotype turned up a few times. This chain uses TRBV20-1 with TRBJ1-5; the match to TRBD1 covers 10 bases. V gave up 5 bases and J gave up 6 bases; unmatched junction bases: 7. Germline CDR1 is DFQATT and CDR2 is SNEGSKA (reference sequence). There are 14 residues in the CDR3. The CDR3 loop reads CSAEDRGFGQPQHF. The CDR3 DNA is TGCAGTGCTGAGGACAGGGGGTTTGGTCAGCCCCAGCATTTT.

This chain joins TRBV20-1 and TRBJ2-7; 10 bases agree with TRBD2. The germline V gene encodes CDR1 DFQATT and CDR2 SNEGSKA (reference sequence). The V segment lost 5 bases and the J segment 2 bases; nucleotides outside the gene matches: 15. This CDR3 comprises 17 residues. The CDR3 reads CSASTGTSDQFAYEQYF. The DNA for the CDR3 is TGCAGTGCTTCGACCGGGACTAGCGACCAATTTGCCTACGAGCAGTACTTC.

The V call is TRBV5-4, the J call TRBJ2-5; D call uncertain. This CDR3 region has 13 residues. The germline gives CDR1 SGHNT, CDR2 YYREEE (reference sequence). V was shortened by 4 bases and J by 2 bases, with 9 bases between the two germline ends. The CDR3 reads CASSPTPQETQYF. CDR3 nucleotides: TGTGCCAGCAGCCCAACCCCACAAGAGACCCAGTACTTC. Full variable domain (missing parts from reference TRBV5-4 and TRBJ2-5): ETGVTQSPTHLIKTRGQQVTLRCSSQSGHNTVSWYQQALGQGPQFIFQYYREEENGRGNFPPRFSGLQFPNYSSELNVNALELDDSALYLCASSPTPQETQYFGPGTRLLVL.

This chain joins TRBV6-1 and TRBJ2-3, with D unclear. Germline CDR1 and CDR2: MNHNS and SASEGT. This CDR3 comprises 14 residues. V was clipped by 4 bases and J by 4 bases, with 12 bases between them. The CDR3 sequence: CASSVQIHADTQYF. The CDR3 nucleotides read TGTGCCAGCAGTGTACAAATTCACGCAGATACGCAGTATTTT.

The V and J genes are TRBV7-9 and TRBJ2-1; 10 bases match TRBD1. Trimming removed 6 bases from V and 9 bases from J; junction bases left unmatched: 11. The germline V gene has CDR1 SEHNR and CDR2 FQNEAQ (reference sequence). The CDR3 is 15 residues long. CDR3 sequence reads: CASRPGTGVIGEQFF. The CDR3, as DNA: TGTGCCAGCAGACCCGGGACAGGGGTAATTGGTGAGCAGTTCTTC.

This clonotype came up a few times. The chain carries TRBV18 and TRBJ2-7, with TRBD1 identical over 11 bases. Germline trimming cut 9 bases from V and 5 bases from J; bases unmatched to any gene: 3. The CDR3 is 12 amino acids. Germline V gene data show CDR1 as KGHSH and CDR2 as LQKENI. Here the CDR3 DNA reads TGTGCCAGTCAGGACAGGGGGCACGAGCAGTACTTC. Amino acids: CASQDRGHEQYF.

This clonotype was recorded a few times. The genes are TRBV6-2 or TRBV6-3 and TRBJ1-1; 7 bases match TRBD1. Losses at the gene ends were 0 bases for V and 1 base for J; bases not matched to a gene: 2. Germline values: CDR1 MNHEY, CDR2 SVGEGT. The CDR3 is made up of 15 amino acids. The CDR3 loop is CASSYSRTGNTEAFF. The CDR3, as DNA: TGTGCCAGCAGTTACTCCCGGACAGGGAACACTGAAGCTTTCTTT.

There are a few counts of this clonotype. The J gene is TRBJ1-4, the V gene TRBV25-1, with D unclear. CDR3 size: 13 residues. V lost 2 bases and J lost 4, with 5 bases in between. Germline V gene sequence: CDR1 MGHDK, CDR2 SYGVNS. The CDR3 sequence is CASSEGLNEKLFF. In DNA, the CDR3 is TGTGCCAGCAGTGAAGGTCTTAATGAAAAACTGTTTTTT.

The V call is TRBV20-1, the J call TRBJ1-5; 8 bases are shared with TRBD1. The CDR3 is made up of 15 amino acids. V lost 2 bases, J lost 3 bases, and 6 bases stayed unmatched. CDR1 is DFQATT and CDR2 is SNEGSKA in the germline V gene (reference sequence). The CDR3 nucleotides are TGCAGTGCTAGAAAACAGGGGGTTAACAATCAGCCCCAGCATTTT. Its translation: CSARKQGVNNQPQHF.

In DNA form, the CDR3 reads TGTGCCACCAGTTTCTCTGGGGCCAACGTCCTGACTTTC. Protein: CATSFSGANVLTF. This chain connects TRBV24-1 to TRBJ2-6; D gene ambiguous. Germline CDR1 KGHDR, CDR2 SFDVKD. V was cut by 6 bases and J by 0 bases, with 2 bases left in between. The CDR3 has 13 amino acids.

This chain links TRBV7-2 with TRBJ2-3; 10 nucleotides agree with TRBD1. V trimming: 2 bases; J trimming: 7 bases; junction bases outside the gene matches: 6. The V gene's germline CDR1 is SGHTA and CDR2 FQGNSA. There are 15 residues in the CDR3. Here the CDR3 reads CASSLQGTGANTQYF. The CDR3 DNA reads as TGTGCCAGCAGCTTACAGGGGACAGGGGCAAATACGCAGTATTTT.

The gene calls are TRBV28 and TRBJ2-3; 8 bases fit TRBD2. The CDR3 runs to 17 residues. Germline V CDR1 and CDR2: MDHEN, SYDVKM. V lost 4 bases to trimming and J lost 2 bases; unmatched junction nucleotides: 11. The chain's CDR3 is CASSSNYKLADTDTQYF. In nucleotides, the CDR3 is TGTGCCAGCAGTTCTAACTATAAACTAGCGGACACAGATACGCAGTATTTT.

V is TRBV9 and J is TRBJ2-7, with TRBD2 identical over 10 bases. Germline lookup yields CDR1 SGDLS and CDR2 YYNGEE. CDR3 size: 16 residues. V lost 4 bases to trimming and J lost 1 base; unmatched junction nucleotides: 8. The CDR3 here is CASSPGAGGGSYEQYF. In DNA, the CDR3 is TGTGCCAGCAGCCCAGGAGCGGGAGGGGGTTCCTACGAGCAGTACTTC. Full variable domain (outside the CDR3, taken from reference TRBV9 and TRBJ2-7): DSGVTQTPKHLITATGQRVTLRCSPRSGDLSVYWYQQSLDQGLQFLIQYYNGEERAKGNILERFSAQQFPDLHSELNLSSLELGDSALYFCASSPGAGGGSYEQYFGPGTRLTVT.

This sequence joins TRBV28 and TRBJ1-1; D not certain. Germline V gene data show CDR1 as MDHEN and CDR2 as SYDVKM. This CDR3 region has 11 residues. The V and J ends lost 9 bases and 1 base respectively, with 6 bases between them. DNA for the CDR3: TGTGCCAGTCATCGGAACACTGAAGCTTTCTTT. Translation gives CASHRNTEAFF.

The chain carries TRBV28 and TRBJ1-1; D call uncertain. The germline V gene has CDR1 MDHEN and CDR2 SYDVKM. V gave up 4 bases and J gave up 3 bases, with 15 bases separating them. The CDR3 is 15 amino acids. The CDR3 here is CASSYWHKMDTEAFF. CDR3 coding DNA: TGTGCCAGCAGTTATTGGCATAAAATGGACACTGAAGCTTTCTTT.

The rearrangement links TRBV20-1 to TRBJ1-1; 9 nucleotides match TRBD1. The CDR3 totals 13 residues. CDR1 and CDR2 (germline): DFQATT, SNEGSKA (reference sequence). Trimming cost V 6 bases and J 1 base; bases outside gene matches: 3. DNA of the CDR3: TGCAGTGCCGGGGGACAGGGGAACACTGAAGCTTTCTTT. It codes for CSAGGQGNTEAFF.

V is TRBV19 and J is TRBJ2-7, with 13 bases identical to TRBD2. Germline values: CDR1 LNHDA, CDR2 SQIVND (reference sequence). Trimming took 0 bases from V and 4 from J; bases not matched to a gene: 6. The CDR3 spans 17 residues. Here the CDR3 DNA reads TGTGCCAGTAGTATAGAATTGGGACTAGCGGGACCTTACGAGCAGTACTTC. Translated: CASSIELGLAGPYEQYF.

The chain couples TRBV28 to TRBJ1-5, with 8 bases that match TRBD1. The germline V gene has CDR1 MDHEN and CDR2 SYDVKM. There are 14 residues in the CDR3. The V and J ends lost 3 bases and 15 bases, in that order; junction bases with no gene match: 13. CDR3 DNA: TGTGCCAGCAGTTTCAGGGGGCCAGACTTTAACCTGCATTTT. Amino acids: CASSFRGPDFNLHF.

This clonotype was counted only a few times. V is TRBV29-1 and J is TRBJ2-3; D may be TRBD1 (5 bases). The V and J ends lost 6 bases and 3 bases respectively, with 10 bases between them. The V gene's germline CDR1 is SQVTM and CDR2 ANQGSEA. The CDR3 sequence is 12 residues long. CDR3: CSVVGQTDTQYF. CDR3 coding DNA: TGCAGCGTGGTGGGGCAGACAGATACGCAGTATTTT.

The chain carries TRBV4-1 and TRBJ1-5, with unresolved D. V was cut by 3 bases and J by 0 bases, with 12 bases left in between. In germline, CDR1 is MGHRA, CDR2 YSYEKL. The CDR3 spans 16 residues. As DNA, the CDR3 is TGCGCCAGCAGCCACTACTTAGGGTGTAGCAATCAGCCCCAGCATTTT. It codes for CASSHYLGCSNQPQHF.

In this sample, this clonotype turned up a few times. The chain uses TRBV19 and TRBJ1-5; TRBD1 matches 8 bases. The CDR3 sequence is 14 residues long. Losses at the gene ends were 7 bases for V and 4 bases for J; bases not matched to a gene: 6. The germline V gene encodes CDR1 LNHDA and CDR2 SQIVND (reference sequence). The CDR3 nucleotides read TGTGCCAGTACTGGACAGGGCTATAATCAGCCCCAGCATTTT. Its protein product is CASTGQGYNQPQHF.

The chain is built from TRBV6-5 and TRBJ1-1; 7 bases are shared with TRBD1. Trimming removed 4 bases from V and 0 bases from J; junction bases left unmatched: 2. The CDR3 length is 14 residues. Germline CDR1 MNHEY, CDR2 SVGAGI. CDR3 DNA: TGTGCCAGCAGTTGGGGACAGTTGAACACTGAAGCTTTCTTT. It encodes CASSWGQLNTEAFF.

The chain recombines TRBV12-3 or TRBV12-4 with TRBJ2-3; no firm D call. The CDR3 runs to 13 residues. V was pared by 6 bases and J by 4 bases, with 11 bases between. The CDR3, as DNA: TGTGCCAGCAGGTCATCTGGGGCAGATACGCAGTATTTT. Protein sequence: CASRSSGADTQYF.

By frequency in the sample, this clonotype is medium-sized. This rearrangement joins TRBV28 to TRBJ1-2, with 9 bases fitting TRBD1. Germline trimming cut 6 bases from V and 3 bases from J; bases unmatched to any gene: 8. CDR3 length equals 15 residues. The germline CDR1 and CDR2 sequences are MDHEN and SYDVKM. The CDR3 DNA reads TGTGCCAGCAGGTCCCAACAGGGGGCGTACTATGGCTACACCTTC. It specifies CASRSQQGAYYGYTF.

The table lists this clonotype with a few counts. This chain joins TRBV10-3 and TRBJ2-3, with 8 positions matching TRBD2. The CDR3 sequence is 18 residues long. Trimming cost V 1 base and J 3 bases; bases outside gene matches: 12. Looked up from germline, CDR1 is ENHRY and CDR2 is SYGVKD. DNA for the CDR3: TGTGCCATCAGTGAGTGGGGTTCAGCGGGAGCAATAACAGATACGCAGTATTTT. Protein sequence: CAISEWGSAGAITDTQYF.